The next 27 T cell receptor beta chains were all read from a single sample in a study of CD4+ T cells in melanoma. Sequencing was performed with immunoSEQ multiplex PCR; in TCRdb, only in-frame clones are kept and a portion is missing. The data show roughly 9,200 clones, about two thirds seen once. Source material: cells from a culture (not recorded whether cultured in vitro). The receptors come from a human donor with melanoma.

This chain links TRBV4-1 with TRBJ1-6, with D possibly being TRBD1 (5 bases). From germline, CDR1 is MGHRA and CDR2 YSYEKL. The CDR3 is 14 amino acids. The V and J ends lost 1 base and 11 bases respectively, with 12 bases between them. CDR3 nucleotides: TGCGCCAGCAGCCAAGGCCCGGGGCAGACACCCCTCCACTTT. As protein: CASSQGPGQTPLHF.

The V gene is TRBV5-3, the J gene TRBJ1-2; a possible D gene is TRBD1 (5 bases). TRBV5-3 qualifies as an ORF whose function is uncertain. Trimming took 8 bases from V and 5 from J, leaving 16 bases between them. The CDR3 covers 13 residues. The CDR3 nucleotides read TGTGCCAGCAACCTGGGGGGTCGGTATGGCTACACCTTC. Residues: CASNLGGRYGYTF.

The rearrangement uses TRBV11-2 and TRBJ2-7; D might be TRBD1 (6 bases). Germline lookup yields CDR1 SGHAT and CDR2 FQNNGV. Trimming shortened V by 5 bases and J by 0 bases, and 17 bases separated the two germline ends. This CDR3 has 16 residues. As DNA, the CDR3 is TGTGCCAGCAGCCTAGTCATATCACAGGGCTCCTACGAGCAGTACTTC. It specifies CASSLVISQGSYEQYF.

The genes are TRBV29-1 and TRBJ2-3; unclear D gene. The length of the CDR3 is 14 residues. Germline V gene sequence: CDR1 SQVTM, CDR2 ANQGSEA. V was trimmed by 2 bases and J by 4 bases, leaving 13 bases between them. This CDR3 is CSVENGWTADTQYF. CDR3 DNA: TGCAGCGTTGAAAATGGCTGGACCGCAGATACGCAGTATTTT.

The chain employs TRBV11-2 and TRBJ2-3; D gene uncertain. Trimming removed 3 bases from V and 0 bases from J, with 7 bases in between. CDR1 is SGHAT, CDR2 FQNNGV, per germline. CDR3 length equals 14 residues. The CDR3 here is CASSFGSSTDTQYF. The CDR3 DNA is TGTGCCAGCAGCTTCGGCTCGAGCACAGATACGCAGTATTTT. Filled out from reference TRBV11-2 and TRBJ2-3, the complete variable domain reads EAGVAQSPRYKIIEKRQSVAFWCNPISGHATLYWYQQILGQGPKLLIQFQNNGVVDDSQLPKDRFSAERLKGVDSTLKIQPAKLEDSAVYLCASSFGSSTDTQYFGPGTRLTVL.

The chain employs TRBV6-5 and TRBJ1-4; D is unresolved. This CDR3 region has 12 residues. The V end was cut by 0 bases, the J end by 8 bases, with 4 bases between. CDR1 is MNHEY, CDR2 SVGAGI, per germline. CDR3 protein: CASSYSGEKLFF. The CDR3 DNA reads TGTGCCAGCAGTTACTCCGGGGAAAAACTGTTTTTT.

The J gene is TRBJ2-3, the V gene TRBV5-1, with no clear D. From germline, CDR1 is SGHRS and CDR2 YFSETQ. CDR3 length: 15 residues. The V end was cut by 0 bases, the J end by 0 bases, with 8 bases between. In nucleotides, the CDR3 is TGCGCCAGCAGCTTGGACAGAGCTAGCACAGATACGCAGTATTTT. Amino acid sequence: CASSLDRASTDTQYF.

V is TRBV6-1 and J is TRBJ1-2, with 7 bases identical to TRBD1. The V gene end was trimmed by 6 bases and the J gene end by 1 base; junction bases not matched to a gene: 5. The length of the CDR3 is 14 residues. The germline gives CDR1 MNHNS, CDR2 SASEGT. The CDR3 here is CASRQRDSNYGYTF. In nucleotides, the CDR3 is TGTGCCAGCAGGCAACGGGACAGTAACTATGGCTACACCTTC.

The rearrangement links TRBV7-9 to TRBJ2-3, with TRBD1 identical over 8 bases. Germline V gene sequence: CDR1 SEHNR, CDR2 FQNEAQ (reference sequence). The CDR3 is 15 residues long. With 5 bases clipped from V and 2 bases from J, the junction kept 6 bases outside the gene matches. In nucleotides, the CDR3 is TGTGCCAGCAGCGACTGGACAGGGATCACAGATACGCAGTATTTT. Residues: CASSDWTGITDTQYF.

Points on this clone: Additional DNA sequences in this sample encode the identical CDR3. The V call is TRBV6-5, the J call TRBJ2-7; a possible D gene is TRBD1 (5 bases). Trimming removed 0 bases from V and 4 bases from J, with 13 bases in between. CDR3 length equals 15 residues. From germline, CDR1 is MNHEY and CDR2 SVGAGI. The CDR3 reads CASSYSPQGGYEQYF. CDR3 DNA: TGTGCCAGCAGTTACTCACCCCAGGGTGGATACGAGCAGTACTTC.

This rearrangement joins TRBV18 to TRBJ1-5; D ambiguous. The V and J ends lost 3 bases and 4 bases respectively, with 4 bases between them. This CDR3 spans 12 amino acids. Germline V gene data show CDR1 as KGHSH and CDR2 as LQKENI. Here the CDR3 reads CASSPANQPQHF. For the CDR3, the DNA is TGTGCCAGCTCACCGGCTAATCAGCCCCAGCATTTT.

This clone has more than one count but fewer than ten. The V call is TRBV5-6, the J call TRBJ1-6; D gene uncertain. The CDR3 runs to 14 residues. V was pared by 1 base and J by 6 bases, with 8 bases between. CDR1 is SGHDT and CDR2 is YYEEEE in the germline V gene. This CDR3 is CASSLWQVNSPLHF. The CDR3 coding sequence is TGTGCCAGCAGCTTGTGGCAGGTTAATTCACCCCTCCACTTT.

This chain links TRBV5-1 with TRBJ2-6; D tentatively fits TRBD1 or TRBD2 (5 bases each). This CDR3 spans 18 amino acids. Germline assignment: CDR1 SGHRS and CDR2 YFSETQ. V was cut by 0 bases and J by 2 bases, with 15 bases left in between. CDR3 in DNA: TGCGCCAGCAGCTTGGGCAGTGGGGGATTCGCTGGGGCCAACGTCCTGACTTTC. Its protein product is CASSLGSGGFAGANVLTF.

This clone was detected a few times. The genes are TRBV4-1 and TRBJ1-2, with D possibly TRBD1 on 5 matching bases. Per the germline V gene, CDR1 is MGHRA and CDR2 is YSYEKL. CDR3 length equals 18 residues. The V end lost 3 bases, the J end lost 4 bases, and 24 bases lay between the germline ends. The CDR3 DNA is TGCGCCAGCAGCCATGCCGCCGGGACTGAACCTTATTCCTATGGCTACACCTTC. This gives the protein CASSHAAGTEPYSYGYTF.

The J gene is TRBJ1-4, the V gene TRBV30, with D maybe TRBD1 (6 bases). CDR1 is GTSNPN, CDR2 SVGIG, per germline (reference sequence). V lost 3 bases to trimming and J lost 0 bases, with 14 bases between them. The CDR3 is 16 residues long. CDR3 residues: CAWRGGRLATNEKLFF. CDR3 coding DNA: TGTGCCTGGAGAGGGGGACGGCTTGCAACTAATGAAAAACTGTTTTTT.

The chain is built from TRBV11-2 and TRBJ2-3; 9 nucleotides agree with TRBD2. The germline V gene encodes CDR1 SGHAT and CDR2 FQNNGV. The CDR3 consists of 17 residues. The V segment lost 2 bases and the J segment 3 bases; nucleotides outside the gene matches: 9. The CDR3: CASSLRGGGGATDTQYF. DNA for the CDR3: TGTGCCAGCAGCTTACGAGGTGGCGGGGGGGCAACAGATACGCAGTATTTT.

The sample holds a few counts of this clone. The V call is TRBV7-2, the J call TRBJ1-1; maybe TRBD1 (6 bases). Germline assignment: CDR1 SGHTA and CDR2 FQGNSA. With 5 bases removed from V and 1 base from J, the gap between germline ends came to 14 bases. This CDR3 spans 15 amino acids. CDR3 amino acids: CASSQGGGWNTEAFF. The CDR3 DNA sequence: TGTGCCAGCAGCCAAGGGGGGGGATGGAACACTGAAGCTTTCTTT.

This clone was found a few times. The V and J genes are TRBV30 and TRBJ1-2; the match to TRBD1 covers 7 bases. The CDR3 has 16 amino acids. With V trimmed by 4 bases and J by 0 bases, 11 bases remained unmatched. From germline, CDR1 is GTSNPN and CDR2 SVGIG (reference sequence). The CDR3 spells CAWKPGQYVPNYGYTF. DNA of the CDR3: TGTGCCTGGAAACCGGGACAGTACGTCCCTAACTATGGCTACACCTTC.

The chain carries TRBV2 and TRBJ1-5; possibly TRBD1 for D (6 bases). Trimming took off 5 bases at V and 11 bases at J, with 16 bases between the two ends. The CDR3 is 13 residues long. Germline CDR1 and CDR2: SNHLY and FYNNEI. This CDR3 is CASSKTGPESQHF. DNA for the CDR3: TGTGCCAGCAGTAAAACAGGGCCGGAGTCCCAGCATTTT.

V usage is TRBV6-6 and J usage is TRBJ2-1; D perhaps matches TRBD2 (5 bases). Germline CDR1 MNHNY, CDR2 SVGAGI (reference sequence). The CDR3 has 14 residues. Trimming shortened V by 0 bases and J by 5 bases, and 8 bases separated the two germline ends. For the CDR3, the DNA is TGTGCCAGCAGTTACTCGAGGGCGAACAATGAGCAGTTCTTC. Residues: CASSYSRANNEQFF.

This sequence joins TRBV6-6 and TRBJ1-5, with a tentative D call TRBD1 (5 bases). The CDR3 is 14 residues long. The germline V and J ends were trimmed by 5 bases and 4 bases, with 12 bases remaining between them. Per the germline V gene, CDR1 is MNHNY and CDR2 is SVGAGI (reference sequence). The CDR3 DNA sequence: TGTGCCAGCAGTGGGGGATTGGGGAATCAGCCCCAGCATTTT. Its translation: CASSGGLGNQPQHF.

The chain joins TRBV5-1 to TRBJ2-3; D is unclear. The CDR3 runs 12 residues. Trimming removed 5 bases at V and 0 bases at J, with 4 bases between. Germline V lookup: CDR1 SGHRS, CDR2 YFSETQ. The CDR3 loop reads CASRPSTDTQYF. CDR3 in DNA: TGCGCCAGCAGACCTAGCACAGATACGCAGTATTTT.

The chain uses TRBV5-1 and TRBJ2-7; 11 bases line up with TRBD2. CDR3 size: 15 residues. J was trimmed by 4 bases and V by 5 bases; bases with no gene match: 8. Germline V gene lookup returns CDR1 SGHRS and CDR2 YFSETQ. CDR3 sequence reads: CASRLLAGGSYEQYF. In nucleotides, the CDR3 is TGCGCCAGCAGACTTCTAGCGGGGGGCTCTTACGAGCAGTACTTC.

This chain links TRBV21-1 with TRBJ2-2; the table's D call of TRBD1 was not tested on the DNA. TRBV21-1 is a pseudogene. CDR3 length: 18 residues. CDR3 nucleotides: TGTGCCAGCAGCAAAAGACCTCGTTTCCCAGGGGGCCCCGGGGAGCTGTTTTTT. It translates to CASSKRPRFPGGPGELFF.

This CDR3 is CASSSFGGILQETQYF. As DNA, the CDR3 is TGTGCCAGCAGCTCCTTTGGGGGGATCCTTCAAGAGACCCAGTACTTC. The chain joins TRBV7-9 to TRBJ2-5; possibly TRBD2 for D (6 bases). V was shortened by 4 bases and J by 2 bases, with 17 bases between the two germline ends. Germline loops: CDR1 SEHNR, CDR2 FQNEAQ (reference sequence). CDR3 size: 16 residues.

This clone was picked up a small number of times. The genes are TRBV7-3 and TRBJ2-5; either TRBD1 or TRBD2 may fit D (6 bases each). The ends were cut back, 1 base at V and 5 bases at J, with 17 bases in the middle. Per germline, CDR1 SGHTA and CDR2 FQGTGA. The CDR3 length is 16 residues. CDR3 residues: CASSLKGGREEETQYF. CDR3 nucleotide sequence: TGTGCCAGCAGCTTAAAGGGGGGCAGGGAGGAGGAGACCCAGTACTTC.

This chain connects TRBV6-6 to TRBJ1-6, with D uncertain. Germline V gene data show CDR1 as MNHNY and CDR2 as SVGAGI (reference sequence). Trimming cost V 7 bases and J 6 bases, with 16 bases left between them. The CDR3 loop spans 15 amino acids. DNA for the CDR3: TGTGCCAGCACTAACGCCCCTGATTTTAATTCACCCCTCCACTTT. It is translated as CASTNAPDFNSPLHF.